This is a list of T cell receptor beta chains from one sample in a study of T cells in Graves' hyperthyroidism and ophthalmopathy. TCRdb independently ran MiXCR on the multiplex PCR reads; one entry per CDR3 protein. This sample has 480,000 or so distinct CDR3 sequences; 35% to 50% occur once, and the top ten carry approximately 44%. The sequenced sample was peripheral blood or thyroid tissue (not recorded which). The receptors here all came from an adult woman with Graves' disease, either hyperthyroidism or ophthalmopathy (not recorded which). The CDR3 runs from the conserved cysteine through the conserved F or W. A D gene is named only where the DNA matches it firmly. Clone size is shown for a subset of rows, as once, few, many or a class of expanded clone.

d_call	clone_size	v_call	j_call	cdr3_aa	cdr3_nt
-	-	TRBV20-1	TRBJ2-6	CSANRGGVGDNVLTF	TGCAGTGCTAACCGCGGCGGAGTTGGGGACAACGTCCTGACTTTC
-	few	TRBV6-2/TRBV6-3	TRBJ1-1	CASSYSRSGETEAFF	TGTGCCAGCAGTTACTCGAGATCGGGGGAGACTGAAGCTTTCTTT
TRBD1	-	TRBV7-2	TRBJ1-1	CASSLVEGAAEAFF	TGTGCCAGCAGCTTAGTGGAGGGGGCAGCTGAAGCTTTCTTT
-	-	TRBV12-3/TRBV12-4	TRBJ1-6	CASSLWPPGSPLHF	TGCGCCAGCAGTTTGTGGCCTCCCGGTTCACCCCTCCACTTT
-	few	TRBV2	TRBJ1-5	CASSPGNSNQPQHF	TGTGCCAGCAGCCCGGGAAATAGCAATCAGCCCCAGCATTTT
-	few	TRBV5-1	TRBJ1-2	CASSGDRFGYTF	TGCGCCAGCAGCGGCGACAGATTTGGCTACACCTTC
TRBD2	-	TRBV7-6	TRBJ2-3	CASSLLAGGRTDTQYF	TGTGCCAGCAGCTTGCTAGCGGGAGGGAGGACAGATACGCAGTATTTT
-	-	TRBV9	TRBJ2-7	CASSPGTLSSYGQYF	TGTGCTAGCAGCCCCGGGACTCTGAGCTCCTACGGGCAGTACTTC
TRBD1	-	TRBV7-9	TRBJ1-6	CASSSDGTVGNSPLHF	TGTGCCAGCAGCTCTGACGGGACAGTCGGTAATTCACCCCTCCACTTT
-	few	TRBV3-1	TRBJ2-2	CASGSTQNTGELFF	TGTGCCAGCGGGTCGACACAGAACACCGGGGAGCTGTTTTTT
-	-	TRBV7-2	TRBJ1-1	CASSLRALPQAFF	TGTGCCAGCAGCTTACGGGCCCTACCTCAAGCTTTCTTT
-	many	TRBV15	TRBJ1-2	CATSTRRGSYGYTF	TGTGCCACCAGCACCCGGCGCGGAAGCTATGGCTACACCTTC
TRBD1	once	TRBV10-3	TRBJ1-2	CATLGQGRSGYTF	TGTGCCACCTTGGGACAGGGAAGGTCTGGCTACACCTTC
-	-	TRBV10-3	TRBJ1-2	CAISAGRESYGYTF	TGTGCCATCAGTGCTGGCAGGGAGAGCTATGGCTACACCTTC
-	many	TRBV6-6	TRBJ1-5	CASSMGRGNQPQHF	TGTGCCAGCAGTATGGGACGAGGCAATCAGCCCCAGCATTTT
TRBD1	-	TRBV7-2	TRBJ2-2	CASSFKGAGTGELFF	TGTGCCAGCAGCTTCAAGGGGGCGGGCACCGGGGAGCTGTTTTTT
-	once	TRBV25-1	TRBJ2-7	CASSPTTKVYEQYF	TGTGCCAGCAGCCCGACCACCAAGGTCTACGAGCAGTACTTC
-	-	TRBV25-1	TRBJ1-2	CASSEPLSTGLYGHTF	TGTGCCAGCAGTGAACCCCTCTCCACAGGGCTCTATGGCCACACCTTC
-	many	TRBV20-1	TRBJ2-2	CSAMGNTGELFF	TGCAGTGCTATGGGGAACACCGGGGAGCTGTTTTTT
TRBD1	-	TRBV6-6	TRBJ1-1	CASSPIPGQGAQGTEAFF	TGTGCCAGCAGCCCGATCCCGGGACAGGGGGCGCAGGGCACTGAAGCTTTCTTT
TRBD2	few	TRBV6-5	TRBJ2-2	CASRQTSGPVLFF	TGTGCCAGCAGACAGACTAGCGGGCCCGTTCTGTTTTTT
-	many	TRBV7-2	TRBJ2-2	CASSIQGSGELFF	TGTGCCAGCAGCATTCAGGGATCCGGGGAGCTGTTTTTT
-	-	TRBV7-2	TRBJ1-1	CASSLRGGSEAFF	TGTGCCAGCAGCTTAAGGGGAGGGTCTGAAGCTTTCTTT
-	-	TRBV12-3/TRBV12-4	TRBJ1-6	CASNWPGGPLHF	TGTGCCAGCAACTGGCCGGGCGGGCCCCTCCACTTT
-	-	TRBV29-1	TRBJ1-1	CSSYVGTNTEAFF	TGCAGCAGTTACGTGGGCACGAACACTGAAGCTTTCTTT
-	once	TRBV20-1	TRBJ2-7	CSARGLQGNYEQYF	TGCAGTGCTAGAGGACTCCAGGGCAACTACGAGCAGTACTTC
-	-	TRBV7-9	TRBJ2-5	CASSSPMQETQYF	TGTGCCAGCAGCTCCCCCATGCAAGAGACCCAGTACTTC
-	-	TRBV20-1	TRBJ2-7	CSAHGGVGYEQYF	TGCAGTGCTCACGGAGGGGTAGGCTACGAGCAGTACTTC
TRBD1	-	TRBV20-1	TRBJ1-6	CSARSGQGFYNSPLHF	TGCAGTGCTCGATCGGGACAGGGCTTTTATAATTCACCCCTCCACTTT
-	-	TRBV19	TRBJ2-2	CAWSVSSGEAGELFF	TGTGCCTGGAGTGTATCGTCAGGGGAGGCCGGGGAGCTGTTTTTT
-	-	TRBV29-1	TRBJ1-2	CSVVLGGYGYTF	TGCAGCGTTGTTTTAGGGGGCTATGGCTACACCTTC
-	many	TRBV15	TRBJ1-2	CATSRDQGGAGYTF	TGTGCCACCAGCAGAGATCAAGGAGGGGCTGGCTACACCTTC
-	many	TRBV7-9	TRBJ2-7	CASSLVEISYEQYF	TGTGCCAGCAGCTTGGTAGAAATTTCCTACGAGCAGTACTTC
TRBD1	few	TRBV10-3	TRBJ2-5	CAISGQGDETQYF	TGTGCCATCAGTGGACAGGGGGACGAGACCCAGTACTTC
TRBD1	-	TRBV10-2	TRBJ2-5	CASSPLTGDRGGETQYF	TGCGCCAGCAGCCCACTCACCGGGGACAGGGGTGGCGAGACCCAGTACTTC
TRBD1	-	TRBV20-1	TRBJ2-3	CSGQGVSTDTQYF	TGCAGTGGACAGGGTGTCTCCACAGATACGCAGTATTTT
TRBD2	many	TRBV7-2	TRBJ2-7	CASSPLAGLTYEQYF	TGTGCCAGCAGCCCTCTAGCGGGACTTACCTACGAGCAGTACTTC
TRBD1	few	TRBV10-1	TRBJ2-7	CASSADRLGEQYF	TGCGCCAGCAGTGCGGACAGGCTGGGCGAGCAGTACTTC
-	-	TRBV25-1	TRBJ1-2	CASTLGGGGSDYGYTF	TGTGCCAGCACCCTGGGGGGGGGGGGCAGTGACTATGGCTACACCTTC
-	many	TRBV20-1	TRBJ1-5	CSARDFANQPQHF	TGCAGTGCTAGAGATTTCGCAAATCAGCCCCAGCATTTT
TRBD1	few	TRBV11-2	TRBJ1-6	CASSEPTGGNSPLHF	TGTGCCAGCAGTGAACCCACAGGGGGTAATTCACCCCTCCACTTT
TRBD1	many	TRBV6-6	TRBJ1-6	CASSRLGQEDSPLHF	TGTGCCAGCAGTCGATTAGGACAGGAGGATTCACCCCTCCACTTT